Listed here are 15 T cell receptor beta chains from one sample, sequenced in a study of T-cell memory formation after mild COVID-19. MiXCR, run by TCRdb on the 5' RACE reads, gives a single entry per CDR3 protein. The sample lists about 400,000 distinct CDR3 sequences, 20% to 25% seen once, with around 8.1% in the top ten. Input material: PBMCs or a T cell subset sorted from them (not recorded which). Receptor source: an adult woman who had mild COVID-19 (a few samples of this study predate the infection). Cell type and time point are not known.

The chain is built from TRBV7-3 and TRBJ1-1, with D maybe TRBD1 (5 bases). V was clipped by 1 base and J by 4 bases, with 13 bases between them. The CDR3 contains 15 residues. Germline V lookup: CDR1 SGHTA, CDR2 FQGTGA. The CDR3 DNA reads TGTGCCAGCAGCTTAAGAGGGGCCGGGGGCACTGAAGCTTTCTTT. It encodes CASSLRGAGGTEAFF.

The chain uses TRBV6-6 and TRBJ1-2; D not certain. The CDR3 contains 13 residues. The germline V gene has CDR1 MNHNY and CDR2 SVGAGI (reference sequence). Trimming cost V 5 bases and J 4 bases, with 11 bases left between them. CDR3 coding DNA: TGTGCCAGCAGTAACACCAATGGCTATGGCTACACCTTC. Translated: CASSNTNGYGYTF.

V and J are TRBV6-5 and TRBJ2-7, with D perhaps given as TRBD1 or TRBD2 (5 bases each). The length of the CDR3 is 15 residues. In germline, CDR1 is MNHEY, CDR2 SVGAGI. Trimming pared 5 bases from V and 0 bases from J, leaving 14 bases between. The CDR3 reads CASSAGTFDSYEQYF. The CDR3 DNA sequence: TGTGCCAGCAGTGCCGGGACCTTCGACTCCTACGAGCAGTACTTC.

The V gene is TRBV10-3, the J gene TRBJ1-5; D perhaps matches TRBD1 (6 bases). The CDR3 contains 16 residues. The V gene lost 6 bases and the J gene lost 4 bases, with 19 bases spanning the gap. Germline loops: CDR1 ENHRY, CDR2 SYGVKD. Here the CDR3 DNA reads TGTGCCATCAGCGATCCTCAAACAGGGCGGAATCAGCCCCAGCATTTT. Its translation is CAISDPQTGRNQPQHF.

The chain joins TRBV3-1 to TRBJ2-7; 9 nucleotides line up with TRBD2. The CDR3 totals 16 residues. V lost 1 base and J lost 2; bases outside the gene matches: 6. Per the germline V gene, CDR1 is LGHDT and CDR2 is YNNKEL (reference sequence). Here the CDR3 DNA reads TGTGCCAGCAGCCAAGGACTAGCGGTTCTAGCCTACGAGCAGTACTTC. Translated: CASSQGLAVLAYEQYF.

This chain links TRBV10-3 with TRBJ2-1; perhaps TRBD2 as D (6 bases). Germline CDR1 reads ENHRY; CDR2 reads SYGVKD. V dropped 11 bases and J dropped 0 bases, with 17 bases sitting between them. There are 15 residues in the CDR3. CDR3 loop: CAAEGGGSSYNEQFF. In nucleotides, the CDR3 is TGTGCCGCGGAGGGTGGCGGATCCTCCTACAATGAGCAGTTCTTC.

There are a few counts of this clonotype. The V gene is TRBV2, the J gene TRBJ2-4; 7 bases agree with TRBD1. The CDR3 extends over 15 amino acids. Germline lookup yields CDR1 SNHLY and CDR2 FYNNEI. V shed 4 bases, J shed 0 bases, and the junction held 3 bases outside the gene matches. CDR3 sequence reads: CASSADRVAKNIQYF. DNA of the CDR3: TGTGCCAGCAGTGCAGACAGGGTAGCCAAAAACATTCAGTACTTC.

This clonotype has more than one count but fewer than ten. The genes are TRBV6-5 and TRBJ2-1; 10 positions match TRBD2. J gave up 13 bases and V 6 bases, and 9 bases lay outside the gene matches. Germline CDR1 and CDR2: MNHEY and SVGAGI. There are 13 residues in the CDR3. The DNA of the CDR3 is TGTGCCAGCAGGCCCCCGGCTAGCGGGGGACAGTTCTTC. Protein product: CASRPPASGGQFF.

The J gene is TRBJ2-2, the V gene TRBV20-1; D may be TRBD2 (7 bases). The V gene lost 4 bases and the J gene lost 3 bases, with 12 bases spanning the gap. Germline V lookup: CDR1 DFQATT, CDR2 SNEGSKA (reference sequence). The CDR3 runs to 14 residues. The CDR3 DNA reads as TGCAGTGCTAAGGGGGGGGCCGACACCGGGGAGCTGTTTTTT. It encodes CSAKGGADTGELFF.

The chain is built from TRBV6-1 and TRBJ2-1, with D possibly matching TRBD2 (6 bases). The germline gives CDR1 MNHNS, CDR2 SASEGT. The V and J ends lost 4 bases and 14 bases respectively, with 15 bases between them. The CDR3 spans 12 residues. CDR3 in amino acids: CASSGPGLHKFF. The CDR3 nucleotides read TGTGCCAGCAGTGGCCCGGGACTCCACAAGTTCTTC.

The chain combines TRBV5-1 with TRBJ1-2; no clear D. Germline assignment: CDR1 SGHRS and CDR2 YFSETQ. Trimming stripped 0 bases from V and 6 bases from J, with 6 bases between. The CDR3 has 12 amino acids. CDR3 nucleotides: TGCGCCAGCAGCTTGGTTGGGGATGGCTACACCTTC. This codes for CASSLVGDGYTF.

The CDR3 DNA reads as TGTGCCAGTAGTATAAATTATCGGTCGAACACTGAAGCTTTCTTT. Translating it yields CASSINYRSNTEAFF. The chain links TRBV19 to TRBJ1-1; D gene unclear. Per the germline V gene, CDR1 is LNHDA and CDR2 is SQIVND (reference sequence). V gave up 2 bases and J gave up 1 base, with 11 bases separating them. This CDR3 has 15 residues. The whole variable domain, remainder taken from reference TRBV19 and TRBJ1-1, is DGGITQSPKYLFRKEGQNVTLSCEQNLNHDAMYWYRQDPGQGLRLIYYSQIVNDFQKGDIAEGYSVSREKKESFPLTVTSAQKNPTAFYLCASSINYRSNTEAFFGQGTRLTVV.

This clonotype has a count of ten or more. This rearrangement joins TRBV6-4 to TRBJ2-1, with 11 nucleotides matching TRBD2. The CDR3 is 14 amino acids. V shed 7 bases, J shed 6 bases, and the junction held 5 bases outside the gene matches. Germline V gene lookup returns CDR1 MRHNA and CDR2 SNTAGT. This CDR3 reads CASKGLAGGNEQFF. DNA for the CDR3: TGTGCCAGCAAGGGCCTAGCGGGGGGCAATGAGCAGTTCTTC.

The CDR3 DNA sequence: TGTGCCAGCAGCGCGTCACAGGGCCCCTACGAGCAGTACTTC. As protein: CASSASQGPYEQYF. J is TRBJ2-7 and V is TRBV9; D is possibly TRBD1 (6 bases). CDR1 is SGDLS and CDR2 is YYNGEE in the germline V gene. Trimming removed 3 bases from V and 2 bases from J, with 12 bases in between. The CDR3 totals 14 residues.

CDR3 sequence reads: CSARDTPSAATDNQPQHF. CDR3 sequence (DNA): TGCAGTGCTAGAGACACCCCCAGCGCAGCGACGGACAATCAGCCCCAGCATTTT. The chain links TRBV20-1 to TRBJ1-5; no firm D call. The CDR3 loop spans 18 amino acids. Trimming took off 0 bases at V and 3 bases at J, with 21 bases between the two ends. CDR1 and CDR2 (germline): DFQATT, SNEGSKA (reference sequence).